This T cell receptor (beta chain) derives from a study of T cells in Graves' hyperthyroidism and ophthalmopathy. Looked up from germline, CDR1 is DFQATT and CDR2 is SNEGSKA (reference sequence). The CDR3 has 14 residues. V gave up 6 bases and J gave up 0 bases, with 15 bases separating them. The source material, RNA transcripts, was used to amplify TCR beta CDR3 regions. With the HTBI primer set, the TCR CDR3 went through a first round of RT-PCR. TCRdb ran MiXCR on the multiplex PCR reads and lists one entry per CDR3 protein. The data hold a few hundred thousand distinct CDR3 sequences, with about 15% observed a single time. This clonotype was recorded many times.

The TCR was taken from a woman aged 25 to 45 with Graves' hyperthyroidism. The sequenced material came from blood. V and J are TRBV20-1 and TRBJ2-7, with D tentatively TRBD1 (6 bases). The DNA for the CDR3 is TGCAGTGCACCCGTACAGGGAAGCTCCTACGAGCAGTACTTC. Encoded protein: CSAPVQGSSYEQYF.